A single sample is the source of the 31 T cell receptor beta chains below, sequenced in a study of blood T cell repertoires in COVID-19. Sequencing used immunoSEQ multiplex PCR; TCRdb keeps in-frame clones, though not all of them. In the table there are about 240,000 clones, about 80% of which are singletons. Sequencing input: peripheral blood. The receptor source for this set is a man aged 25-45 years who had recovered from COVID-19.

The rearrangement links TRBV28 to TRBJ1-2; D unresolved. This CDR3 is built from 11 residues. V was cut by 3 bases and J by 9 bases, with 8 bases left in between. The germline gives CDR1 MDHEN, CDR2 SYDVKM. Here the CDR3 reads CASSFLTSYTF. In nucleotides, the CDR3 is TGTGCCAGCAGTTTTTTAACAAGCTACACCTTC.

The chain is built from TRBV2 and TRBJ2-7; the D gene is possibly TRBD2 (5 bases). CDR3 length: 17 residues. The germline CDR1 and CDR2 sequences are SNHLY and FYNNEI. Trimming cost V 3 bases and J 3 bases, with 21 bases left between them. CDR3 residues: CASSDSLGLQKNYEQYF. CDR3 nucleotide sequence: TGTGCCAGCAGTGATAGCCTAGGACTCCAAAAAAACTACGAGCAGTACTTC.

CDR3 nucleotides: TGCAGTGCTAGTCGTGTGTCGGACTTCGAACTCACAGATACGCAGTATTTT. Protein sequence: CSASRVSDFELTDTQYF. The chain couples TRBV20-1 to TRBJ2-3, with TRBD2 as a possible D gene (5 bases). Per germline, CDR1 DFQATT and CDR2 SNEGSKA (reference sequence). This CDR3 comprises 17 residues. V lost 3 bases and J lost 2, with 21 bases in between.

This chain links TRBV2 with TRBJ2-5, with 7 nucleotides matching TRBD2. Germline V lookup: CDR1 SNHLY, CDR2 FYNNEI. Losses at the gene ends were 4 bases for V and 2 bases for J; bases not matched to a gene: 4. The CDR3 spans 14 residues. The CDR3 sequence: CASSAMGGQETQYF. In nucleotides, the CDR3 is TGTGCCAGCAGTGCGATGGGAGGGCAAGAGACCCAGTACTTC.

The chain's CDR3 is CASSMASGASPLHF. The CDR3 DNA reads TGTGCCAGCAGCATGGCTTCGGGAGCTTCACCCCTCCACTTT. V and J are TRBV7-2 and TRBJ1-6, with D uncertain. V was shortened by 5 bases and J by 9 bases, with 14 bases between the two germline ends. The CDR3 runs to 14 residues. Germline V gives CDR1 SGHTA, CDR2 FQGNSA.

The V and J genes are TRBV5-1 and TRBJ1-1; a possible D gene is TRBD1 (5 bases). The ends were cut back, 4 bases at V and 4 bases at J, with 14 bases in the middle. Per the germline V gene, CDR1 is SGHRS and CDR2 is YFSETQ. The CDR3 totals 14 residues. Here the CDR3 DNA reads TGCGCCAGCAGCCTGGACAAGTCCTCCACTGAAGCTTTCTTT. Protein sequence: CASSLDKSSTEAFF.

The chain couples TRBV18 to TRBJ1-1, with 10 bases fitting TRBD1. The CDR3 runs to 15 residues. Unmatched junction bases numbered 3, after V lost 0 bases and J lost 5 bases. Germline V gives CDR1 KGHSH, CDR2 LQKENI. The CDR3 sequence: CASSPPGTGETEAFF. The DNA for the CDR3 is TGTGCCAGCTCACCACCCGGGACAGGGGAAACTGAAGCTTTCTTT.

This chain links TRBV21-1 with TRBJ2-3; the D call TRBD1 from the table was never checked on the DNA. TRBV21-1 corresponds to a pseudogene. The CDR3 extends over 12 amino acids. The CDR3 reads CASNMVKDTQYF. CDR3 nucleotides: TGTGCCAGCAACATGGTAAAAGATACGCAGTATTTT.

This chain links TRBV3-1 (or the pseudogene TRBV3-2) with TRBJ2-5; TRBD2 agrees at 8 bases. CDR1 and CDR2 (germline): LGHDT, YNNKEL (reference sequence). The CDR3 spans 18 residues. J lost 3 bases, V lost 4 bases, and 16 bases had no gene match. CDR3 DNA: TGTGCCAGCAGCCTGGACCGCAATAGCGGGGAGGCTGAAGAGACCCAGTACTTC. This gives the protein CASSLDRNSGEAEETQYF.

CDR3 protein: CASGLVLSRGKNEQFF. CDR3 DNA sequence: TGTGCTAGTGGTTTGGTACTTAGCAGGGGGAAAAATGAGCAGTTCTTC. The chain combines TRBV12-5 with TRBJ2-1; 7 bases are shared with TRBD1. CDR1 is LGHNT, CDR2 FRNRAP, per germline. Trimming took 0 bases from V and 7 from J; bases not matched to a gene: 9. The length of the CDR3 is 16 residues.

This rearrangement joins TRBV5-4 to TRBJ1-6, with 7 bases matching TRBD1. This CDR3 is 14 amino acids long. Per germline, CDR1 SGHNT and CDR2 YYREEE (reference sequence). With V trimmed by 4 bases and J by 6 bases, 4 bases remained unmatched. CDR3 sequence reads: CASSLGQINSPLHF. For the CDR3, the DNA is TGTGCCAGCAGCCTGGGACAGATTAATTCACCCCTCCACTTT.

V and J are TRBV27 and TRBJ1-6, with D possibly matching TRBD1 (6 bases). CDR1 and CDR2 (germline): MNHEY, SMNVEV (reference sequence). Trimming took 8 bases from V and 9 from J, leaving 14 bases between them. CDR3 length equals 13 residues. The CDR3 DNA reads as TGTGCCAGCTGGGGCAGGGGTCCTTCACCCCTCCACTTT. Residues: CASWGRGPSPLHF.

J is TRBJ1-5 and V is TRBV6-1, with 8 bases aligning to TRBD1. Trimming removed 2 bases from V and 4 bases from J; junction bases left unmatched: 7. This CDR3 has 16 amino acids. Looked up from germline, CDR1 is MNHNS and CDR2 is SASEGT. In DNA form, the CDR3 reads TGTGCCAGCAGTGAACTGACAGGGGTCGGGAATCAGCCCCAGCATTTT. Translation: CASSELTGVGNQPQHF.

The chain has TRBV7-9 and TRBJ2-5, with D unresolved. Trimming shortened V by 5 bases and J by 3 bases, and 4 bases separated the two germline ends. This CDR3 has 11 residues. The germline V gene encodes CDR1 SEHNR and CDR2 FQNEAQ (reference sequence). CDR3 sequence (DNA): TGTGCCAGCAGCACAGAAGAGACCCAGTACTTC. It encodes CASSTEETQYF.

The V and J genes are TRBV5-1 and TRBJ1-6, with 7 bases lining up with TRBD1. V lost 0 bases to trimming and J lost 14 bases; unmatched junction nucleotides: 17. CDR3 size: 17 residues. Germline CDR1 and CDR2: SGHRS and YFSETQ. The chain's CDR3 is CASSLEGTGASMLALHF. CDR3 nucleotide sequence: TGCGCCAGCAGCTTGGAAGGCACAGGGGCTTCTATGTTGGCCCTCCACTTT.

This clone was recorded once. This chain links TRBV2 with TRBJ2-3; 12 positions match TRBD2. CDR1 SNHLY and CDR2 FYNNEI come from the germline V gene. CDR3 size: 17 residues. V dropped 3 bases and J dropped 5; count of bases not matched to a gene: 9. DNA for the CDR3: TGTGCCAGCAGTGATCGACGGCTAGCGGGGGGGGGAGATACGCAGTATTTT. Amino acids: CASSDRRLAGGGDTQYF.

This clone was detected a few times. The chain joins TRBV11-2 to TRBJ2-2; D is perhaps TRBD1 (6 bases). The germline V gene encodes CDR1 SGHAT and CDR2 FQNNGV. V was cut by 5 bases and J by 2 bases, with 24 bases left in between. CDR3 length equals 19 residues. DNA for the CDR3: TGTGCCAGCAGCCAAGATCGACGTCCGGGACAATCAAACACCGGGGAGCTGTTTTTT. The encoded protein is CASSQDRRPGQSNTGELFF.

V and J are TRBV5-8 and TRBJ1-5, with no clear D. V lost 2 bases and J lost 2, with 14 bases in between. The CDR3 extends over 16 amino acids. CDR1 and CDR2 (germline): SGHTS, YDEGEE. The CDR3 spells CASSFSRGSGNQPQHF. The CDR3, as DNA: TGTGCCAGCAGCTTCAGTCGCGGTTCAGGCAATCAGCCCCAGCATTTT.

The gene calls are TRBV5-1 and TRBJ2-5, with TRBD2 matching 11 bases. V lost 1 base and J lost 4; bases outside the gene matches: 6. The CDR3 extends over 16 amino acids. The germline CDR1 and CDR2 sequences are SGHRS and YFSETQ. The CDR3 DNA is TGCGCCAGCAGCTTGTCGACTAGCGGGAAAGGAGAGACCCAGTACTTC. It yields the protein CASSLSTSGKGETQYF.

The CDR3 sequence: CASSVTSGGSYNEQFF. Written as DNA, the CDR3 is TGTGCCAGCAGTGTTACTAGCGGGGGGTCCTACAATGAGCAGTTCTTC. The chain carries TRBV28 and TRBJ2-1; 12 bases line up with TRBD2. The germline V gene encodes CDR1 MDHEN and CDR2 SYDVKM. The CDR3 totals 16 residues. V lost 5 bases to trimming and J lost 1 base; unmatched junction nucleotides: 3.

The rearrangement joins TRBV7-2 to TRBJ2-7; 8 bases are a match to TRBD2. The CDR3 is 16 residues long. Trimming took 4 bases from V and 4 from J; bases not matched to a gene: 12. CDR1 and CDR2 (germline): SGHTA, FQGNSA. The CDR3 protein is CASSSRAAGGRYEQYF. The CDR3 region has the DNA TGTGCCAGCAGCTCCCGCGCGGCGGGGGGTCGGTACGAGCAGTACTTC. The full variable domain, with the rest looked up from reference TRBV7-2 and TRBJ2-7, is GAGVSQSPSNKVTEKGKDVELRCDPISGHTALYWYRQSLGQGLEFLIYFQGNSAPDKSGLPSDRFSAERTGGSVSTLTIQRTQQEDSAVYLCASSSRAAGGRYEQYFGPGTRLTVT.

The chain combines TRBV7-6 with TRBJ1-6; D uncertain. The CDR3 sequence is 14 residues long. From germline, CDR1 is SGHVS and CDR2 FNYEAQ. Trimming took 5 bases from V and 0 from J, leaving 5 bases between them. The CDR3 spells CASSRGSYNSPLHF. In DNA, the CDR3 is TGTGCCAGCAGCCGGGGCTCCTATAATTCACCCCTCCACTTT.

The chain recombines TRBV6-5 with TRBJ1-4; D is perhaps TRBD1 (6 bases). Germline loops: CDR1 MNHEY, CDR2 SVGAGI. CDR3 size: 15 residues. The ends were cut back, 4 bases at V and 7 bases at J, with 16 bases in the middle. The DNA of the CDR3 is TGTGCCAGCAGTTCAAACAGGGAGATGGGTGAAAAACTGTTTTTT. Residues: CASSSNREMGEKLFF.

This clone was seen only once. The chain combines TRBV7-9 with TRBJ2-3; D is unclear. Germline V lookup: CDR1 SEHNR, CDR2 FQNEAQ (reference sequence). This CDR3 is built from 12 residues. Trimming took off 5 bases at V and 0 bases at J, with 3 bases between the two ends. The CDR3 DNA reads TGTGCCAGCAGCACTAGCACAGATACGCAGTATTTT. Protein product: CASSTSTDTQYF. The full variable domain, its missing parts supplied by reference TRBV7-9 and TRBJ2-3, is DTGVSQNPRHKITKRGQNVTFRCDPISEHNRLYWYRQTLGQGPEFLTYFQNEAQLEKSRLLSDRFSAERPKGSFSTLEIQRTEQGDSAMYLCASSTSTDTQYFGPGTRLTVL.

The V gene is TRBV3-1 (or the pseudogene TRBV3-2), the J gene TRBJ1-1; a possible D gene is TRBD1 (5 bases). The CDR3 is made up of 14 amino acids. From germline, CDR1 is LGHDT and CDR2 YNNKEL (reference sequence). V was trimmed by 1 base and J by 10 bases, leaving 16 bases between them. CDR3 DNA sequence: TGTGCCAGCAGCCAAGGGGGCAGGGTGGTGGGAGCTTTCTTT. This sequence encodes CASSQGGRVVGAFF.

The genes are TRBV27 and TRBJ2-1; a possible D gene is TRBD1 (6 bases). The CDR3 sequence is 13 residues long. V shed 6 bases and J shed 5 bases, with 11 bases lying between them. CDR1 and CDR2 (germline): MNHEY, SMNVEV (reference sequence). This chain's CDR3 is CASSGQIDNEQFF. CDR3 DNA: TGTGCCAGCAGCGGACAGATCGACAATGAGCAGTTCTTC.

In this sample, this clone turned up many times. The chain joins TRBV12-3 or TRBV12-4 to TRBJ1-2; 8 nucleotides line up with TRBD1. Germline trimming cut 5 bases from V and 7 bases from J; bases unmatched to any gene: 6. This CDR3 is built from 13 residues. The CDR3 region is CASSRQGSSGYTF. The CDR3 region has the DNA TGTGCCAGCAGTCGACAGGGGTCAAGTGGCTACACCTTC.

The V and J genes are TRBV18 and TRBJ1-4; D gene uncertain. This CDR3 is 14 amino acids long. Deletions cut 3 bases from V and 6 bases from J, with 11 bases between. CDR1 and CDR2 (germline): KGHSH, LQKENI. CDR3 amino acids: CASSPVQRDEKLFF. DNA for the CDR3: TGTGCCAGCTCACCGGTCCAGCGAGATGAAAAACTGTTTTTT.

The chain is built from TRBV10-3 and TRBJ2-5; D perhaps matches TRBD1 (5 bases). Germline V gene sequence: CDR1 ENHRY, CDR2 SYGVKD. The CDR3 consists of 13 residues. V was cut by 8 bases and J by 3 bases, with 13 bases left in between. CDR3 nucleotide sequence: TGTGCCATCGCCAGGGATATGGAAGAGACCCAGTACTTC. Translating gives CAIARDMEETQYF.

This chain links TRBV5-5 with TRBJ2-2; D remains unclear. The length of the CDR3 is 14 residues. The germline CDR1 and CDR2 sequences are SGHKS and YYEKEE (reference sequence). Trimming left V 3 bases short and J 6 bases short, with 12 bases between. The CDR3 protein is CASSSPVLAGELFF. The CDR3 coding sequence is TGTGCCAGCAGCTCCCCCGTGCTAGCCGGGGAGCTGTTTTTT.

The rearrangement joins TRBV19 to TRBJ1-1; a weak D match, TRBD1 (6 bases). Trimming cost V 6 bases and J 3 bases, with 11 bases left between them. Germline V gene data show CDR1 as LNHDA and CDR2 as SQIVND (reference sequence). The CDR3 sequence is 13 residues long. The CDR3: CASSRDTHTEAFF. Here the CDR3 DNA reads TGTGCCAGTAGCCGGGACACCCACACTGAAGCTTTCTTT.